These 15 T cell receptor beta chains came from one sample sequenced in a study of T cell responses to AZD1222 COVID-19 vaccine. The assay was immunoSEQ multiplex PCR, and TCRdb's table has in-frame clones only and misses some. Of around 140,000 clones in the sample, more than 80% were seen once. The sequencing used peripheral blood, collected on day 0 of AZD1222 vaccination. These receptors were obtained from an adult in good health.

V gene TRBV18 combines with J gene TRBJ2-3; TRBD2 aligns across 10 bases. Germline CDR1 is KGHSH and CDR2 is LQKENI. The CDR3 runs 14 residues. V lost 4 bases, J lost 3 bases, and 1 base stayed unmatched. The CDR3 DNA follows: TGTGCCAGCTCACGGACTAGCGGTACAGATACGCAGTATTTT. This translates into CASSRTSGTDTQYF. The full variable domain, completed using reference TRBV18 and TRBJ2-3, is NAGVMQNPRHLVRRRGQEARLRCSPMKGHSHVYWYRQLPEEGLKFMVYLQKENIIDESGMPKERFSAEFPKEGPSILRIQQVVRGDSAAYFCASSRTSGTDTQYFGPGTRLTVL.

The chain couples TRBV2 to TRBJ1-6; no clear D gene. The V gene lost 7 bases and the J gene lost 10 bases, with 17 bases spanning the gap. Germline V gives CDR1 SNHLY, CDR2 FYNNEI. The CDR3 runs 14 residues. The CDR3 region has the DNA TGTGCCAGCACCCACCGGGAGGTCGGCTCACCCCTCCACTTT. Its protein product is CASTHREVGSPLHF.

The chain employs TRBV29-1 and TRBJ2-1, with 7 bases that match TRBD1. After removal of 4 bases from V and 5 bases from J, the junction contained 2 bases not matched to a gene. The CDR3 consists of 12 residues. Germline CDR1 reads SQVTM; CDR2 reads ANQGSEA. This CDR3 is CSVGQGNNEQFF. The CDR3 region has the DNA TGCAGCGTTGGACAGGGAAACAATGAGCAGTTCTTC.

With respect to this clone: Additional DNA sequences in this sample encode the identical CDR3. This chain connects TRBV5-1 to TRBJ2-5; 9 positions match TRBD1. CDR1 SGHRS and CDR2 YFSETQ come from the germline V gene. The V gene end was trimmed by 3 bases and the J gene end by 4 bases; junction bases not matched to a gene: 4. The CDR3 is made up of 14 amino acids. The CDR3 DNA reads TGCGCCAGCAGCTCCGGGACAGGGCGAGAGACCCAGTACTTC. Translating gives CASSSGTGRETQYF.

This chain links TRBV27 with TRBJ1-1; D perhaps matches TRBD1 (5 bases). CDR1 MNHEY and CDR2 SMNVEV come from the germline V gene (reference sequence). V was pared by 7 bases and J by 1 base, with 16 bases between. The CDR3 loop spans 15 amino acids. In nucleotides, the CDR3 is TGTGCCAGCAAGGGGAAGGGCTTGTGGAACACTGAAGCTTTCTTT. Encoded protein: CASKGKGLWNTEAFF.

The rearrangement joins TRBV6-1 to TRBJ1-6; no clear D gene. The CDR3 consists of 15 residues. Germline CDR1 and CDR2: MNHNS and SASEGT. The V gene lost 0 bases and the J gene lost 7 bases, with 10 bases spanning the gap. CDR3 in amino acids: CASSEADGSNSPLHF. The CDR3 coding sequence is TGTGCCAGCAGTGAAGCCGACGGGTCGAATTCACCCCTCCACTTT.

This rearrangement joins TRBV9 to TRBJ2-1; 10 bases line up with TRBD1. V trimming: 3 bases; J trimming: 8 bases; junction bases outside the gene matches: 8. CDR3 length equals 15 residues. Germline CDR1 SGDLS, CDR2 YYNGEE. This CDR3 is CASSERDRGMYEQFF. Written as DNA, the CDR3 is TGTGCCAGCAGCGAACGGGACAGGGGTATGTATGAGCAGTTCTTC.

The rearrangement links TRBV6-5 to TRBJ1-1; weak D call: TRBD1 (5 bases). Trimming cost V 5 bases and J 8 bases, with 21 bases left between them. Germline V gene data show CDR1 as MNHEY and CDR2 as SVGAGI. This CDR3 has 15 amino acids. The CDR3 reads CASSKTTANPGEAFF. In nucleotides, the CDR3 is TGTGCCAGCAGTAAAACGACAGCCAACCCAGGAGAAGCTTTCTTT.

The chain employs TRBV3-1 (or the pseudogene TRBV3-2) and TRBJ2-4; D gene ambiguous. This CDR3 contains 14 residues. Between the trimmed V and J ends, which lost 3 bases and 1 base, there was a span of 7 bases. The germline V gene encodes CDR1 LGHDT and CDR2 YNNKEL (reference sequence). The CDR3 reads CASSQDAAKNIQYF. The CDR3, as DNA: TGTGCCAGCAGCCAGGACGCGGCCAAAAACATTCAGTACTTC.

The V gene is TRBV19, the J gene TRBJ1-1, with D hard to call. The CDR3 is 16 residues long. With 1 base removed from V and 1 base from J, the gap between germline ends came to 13 bases. CDR1 and CDR2 (germline): LNHDA, SQIVND (reference sequence). CDR3 region: CASSIGRVSQNTEAFF. CDR3 bases: TGTGCCAGTAGTATAGGGAGGGTCTCTCAGAACACTGAAGCTTTCTTT.

The chain combines TRBV19 with TRBJ1-5, with TRBD1 as a possible D gene (5 bases). Trimming stripped 1 base from V and 0 bases from J, with 7 bases between. The CDR3 length is 15 residues. The germline CDR1 and CDR2 sequences are LNHDA and SQIVND (reference sequence). In DNA, the CDR3 is TGTGCCAGTAGTATAGGGACACTTAGCAATCAGCCCCAGCATTTT. Translation gives CASSIGTLSNQPQHF.

This clone occurred once. The chain couples TRBV7-9 to TRBJ1-1; no definite D call. Trimming left V 4 bases short and J 5 bases short, with 8 bases between. This CDR3 is 12 amino acids long. Germline values: CDR1 SEHNR, CDR2 FQNEAQ (reference sequence). The CDR3 sequence: CASSYRGTEAFF. In DNA, the CDR3 is TGTGCCAGCAGCTACAGAGGGACTGAAGCTTTCTTT.

The chain links TRBV5-6 to TRBJ2-2, with 10 bases identical to TRBD1. CDR1 is SGHDT, CDR2 YYEEEE, per germline. This CDR3 spans 16 amino acids. Germline trimming cut 5 bases from V and 4 bases from J; bases unmatched to any gene: 8. This CDR3 is CASRRDRGLGTGELFF. CDR3 nucleotide sequence: TGTGCCAGCAGGCGCGACAGGGGGCTCGGCACCGGGGAGCTGTTTTTT.

V is TRBV7-9 and J is TRBJ2-7, with D hard to call. Between the trimmed V and J ends, which lost 5 bases and 3 bases, there was a span of 5 bases. The CDR3 sequence is 11 residues long. The V gene's germline CDR1 is SEHNR and CDR2 FQNEAQ (reference sequence). The CDR3 DNA reads TGTGCCAGCAGCCACGACTACGAGCAGTACTTC. Residues: CASSHDYEQYF.

The chain uses TRBV3-1 (or the pseudogene TRBV3-2) and TRBJ2-7; D perhaps matches TRBD1 (6 bases). In germline, CDR1 is LGHDT, CDR2 YNNKEL (reference sequence). The CDR3 spans 17 residues. The V end was cut by 0 bases, the J end by 0 bases, with 15 bases between. CDR3 loop: CASSQDRTAANSYEQYF. The CDR3 nucleotides are TGTGCCAGCAGCCAAGACAGGACAGCAGCGAACTCCTACGAGCAGTACTTC.